These 2 T cell receptor beta chains were all obtained from the same sample, sequenced in a study of blood T cell repertoires in COVID-19. Sequencing was performed with immunoSEQ multiplex PCR; in TCRdb, only in-frame clones are kept and a portion is missing. The profile covers 120,000 or so clones, with about four fifths appearing a single time and approximately 13% taken by the ten largest. The specimen sequenced was peripheral blood. The receptors here all came from a woman in her 30s who had recovered from COVID-19.

The chain couples TRBV29-1 to TRBJ2-1, with 10 bases identical to TRBD2. This CDR3 has 13 amino acids. Looked up from germline, CDR1 is SQVTM and CDR2 is ANQGSEA. J lost 7 bases, V lost 4 bases, and 4 bases had no gene match. The DNA for the CDR3 is TGCAGCGTTGCAGCGGGGGGGCGTAATGAGCAGTTCTTC. Encoded protein: CSVAAGGRNEQFF.

CDR3: CASRDRESPEQYF. As DNA, the CDR3 is TGTGCCAGCCGGGACAGGGAATCTCCCGAGCAGTACTTC. The chain is built from TRBV19 and TRBJ2-7, with 9 bases matching TRBD1. Germline assignment: CDR1 LNHDA and CDR2 SQIVND (reference sequence). Trimming cost V 9 bases and J 6 bases; bases outside gene matches: 9. This CDR3 region has 13 residues.